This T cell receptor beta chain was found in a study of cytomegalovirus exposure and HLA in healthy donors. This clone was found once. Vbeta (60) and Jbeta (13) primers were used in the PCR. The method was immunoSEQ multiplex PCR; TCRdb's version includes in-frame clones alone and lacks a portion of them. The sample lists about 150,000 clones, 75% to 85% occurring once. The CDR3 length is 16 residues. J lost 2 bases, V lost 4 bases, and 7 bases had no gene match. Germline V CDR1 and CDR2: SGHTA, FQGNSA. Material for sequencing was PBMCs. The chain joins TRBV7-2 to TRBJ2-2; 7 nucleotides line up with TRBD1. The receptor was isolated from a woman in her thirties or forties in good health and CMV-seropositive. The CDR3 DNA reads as TGTGCCAGCAGCTCCTCCGGGACAGCAAACACCGGGGAGCTGTTTTTT. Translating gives CASSSSGTANTGELFF.